The 19 T cell receptor beta chains in this list originate from one sample, sequenced in a study of shared clonotypes between healthy human individuals. Clones were read by immunoSEQ multiplex PCR, and TCRdb kept only the in-frame ones, dropping some. This table has about 460,000 clones, roughly 80% appearing once. Material: PBMCs. The receptor set was obtained from a middle-aged woman in good health. Some clones in this sample may be carry-over from other donors' samples.

With regard to this clone: A far larger clone is a single base away, which makes a read error likely. The chain has TRBV20-1 and TRBJ2-3; maybe TRBD2 (6 bases). The CDR3 is 10 residues long. Germline values: CDR1 DFQATT, CDR2 SNEGSKA (reference sequence). CDR3 residues: CCATRETQYF. The CDR3 region has the DNA TGCTGTGCTACTCGGGAGACGCAGTATTTT.

Worth noting for this clone: Given a far larger clone just one base away, this is likely a sequencing read error. This sample includes further DNA sequences coding for the same CDR3. This chain connects TRBV28 to TRBJ1-1, with no clear D. From germline, CDR1 is MDHEN and CDR2 SYDVKM. The CDR3 length is 11 residues. Here the CDR3 DNA reads TGTGCCAGTGAACAGACCCCTCAAGCCTTCTTT. Encoded protein: CASEQTPQAFF.

The chain has TRBV30 and TRBJ2-5, with TRBD2 matching 10 bases. The J call may be wrong; the DNA end is better matched by TRBJ2-7. Germline CDR1 is GTSNPN and CDR2 is SVGIG (reference sequence). CDR3 length: 13 amino acids. The CDR3 here is CACRTSGSYEQYF. For the CDR3, the DNA is TGTGCCTGTCGGACTAGCGGTTCCTACGAGCAGTACTTC.

Only a few counts were recorded for this clone. The J gene is TRBJ2-7, the V gene TRBV27, with D possibly TRBD1 on 6 matching bases. The germline gives CDR1 MNHEY, CDR2 SMNVEV (reference sequence). V was clipped by 4 bases and J by 5 bases, with 9 bases between them. The CDR3 spans 12 residues. The CDR3 DNA is TGTGCCAGCAGTTCCCGGGACAACGAGCAGTACTTC. It specifies CASSSRDNEQYF.

The chain links TRBV5-1 to TRBJ2-3; perhaps TRBD1 as D (5 bases). The germline V gene has CDR1 SGHRS and CDR2 YFSETQ. The CDR3 runs to 13 residues. Trimming stripped 5 bases from V and 2 bases from J, with 9 bases between. The CDR3 DNA reads TGCGCCAGCAGACTGGACATCACAGATACGCAGTATTTT. Protein sequence: CASRLDITDTQYF.

In DNA, the CDR3 is TGTGCCAGCAGCGTTCCCCAGGGGCGAGGGTCTGGGGCCAACGTCCTGACTTTC. It codes for CASSVPQGRGSGANVLTF. This chain connects TRBV9 to TRBJ2-6, with D tentatively TRBD1 (6 bases). This CDR3 is built from 18 residues. The V gene lost 2 bases and the J gene lost 1 base, with 16 bases spanning the gap. From germline, CDR1 is SGDLS and CDR2 YYNGEE.

The genes are TRBV7-2 and TRBJ2-7, with 11 bases matching TRBD2. The trim removed 6 bases at V and 6 bases at J, leaving 7 bases unmatched. Germline V gene data show CDR1 as SGHTA and CDR2 as FQGNSA. CDR3 length: 14 amino acids. CDR3: CASSRTSGFGEQYF. In nucleotides, the CDR3 is TGTGCCAGCAGTCGGACTAGCGGGTTTGGCGAGCAGTACTTC.

The chain has TRBV6-1 and TRBJ2-7, with 7 bases fitting TRBD2. The V segment lost 1 base and the J segment 2 bases; nucleotides outside the gene matches: 2. This CDR3 is 14 amino acids long. CDR1 is MNHNS, CDR2 SASEGT, per germline. This CDR3 reads CASSEGDYPYEQYF. CDR3 DNA: TGTGCCAGCAGTGAAGGGGACTATCCCTACGAGCAGTACTTC.

This chain connects TRBV2 to TRBJ1-4; 8 nucleotides align to TRBD1. Trimming removed 6 bases from V and 2 bases from J; junction bases left unmatched: 8. From germline, CDR1 is SNHLY and CDR2 FYNNEI. This CDR3 comprises 16 residues. CDR3 coding DNA: TGTGCCAGCAGCCGTACGACAGGGGCTACTAATGAAAAACTGTTTTTT. It encodes CASSRTTGATNEKLFF. Complete variable domain (other parts from reference TRBV2 and TRBJ1-4): EPEVTQTPSHQVTQMGQEVILRCVPISNHLYFYWYRQILGQKVEFLVSFYNNEISEKSEIFDDQFSVERPDGSNFTLKIRSTKLEDSAMYFCASSRTTGATNEKLFFGSGTQLSVL.

The genes are TRBV5-1 and TRBJ1-1; possible D gene TRBD1, 5 bases. The CDR3 spans 15 residues. Germline V gene data show CDR1 as SGHRS and CDR2 as YFSETQ. Trimming shortened V by 3 bases and J by 1 base, and 13 bases separated the two germline ends. The CDR3 region has the DNA TGCGCCAGCAGCTGGGACGGACACCAGAACACTGAAGCTTTCTTT. It is translated as CASSWDGHQNTEAFF.

V usage is TRBV9 and J usage is TRBJ1-3, with 7 bases fitting TRBD1. The germline gives CDR1 SGDLS, CDR2 YYNGEE. Trimming cost V 2 bases and J 5 bases; bases outside gene matches: 4. The CDR3 spans 14 residues. The CDR3 DNA reads as TGTGCCAGCAGCGTCCAGACAGGGAGAAACACCATATATTTT. It codes for CASSVQTGRNTIYF.

This clone occurred many times. The V call is TRBV2, the J call TRBJ2-1; D is unresolved. The V gene lost 2 bases and the J gene lost 7 bases, with 12 bases spanning the gap. Looked up from germline, CDR1 is SNHLY and CDR2 is FYNNEI. The CDR3 is made up of 14 amino acids. In DNA form, the CDR3 reads TGTGCCAGCAGTGAATTGGGTATTTCGAATGAGCAGTTCTTC. This translates into CASSELGISNEQFF.

The CDR3 reads CASKRSQETQYF. For the CDR3, the DNA is TGTGCCAGCAAGCGGTCCCAGGAGACCCAGTACTTC. The chain couples TRBV6-1 to TRBJ2-5; the D gene is possibly TRBD2 (5 bases). The V gene's germline CDR1 is MNHNS and CDR2 SASEGT. The CDR3 spans 12 residues. V was clipped by 7 bases and J by 5 bases, with 11 bases between them.

This chain joins TRBV18 and TRBJ1-2; D is perhaps TRBD1 (6 bases). V lost 2 bases, J lost 4 bases, and 8 bases lay in between. The CDR3 extends over 13 amino acids. Germline V lookup: CDR1 KGHSH, CDR2 LQKENI. The CDR3 loop is CASSPGTPYGYTF. The DNA for the CDR3 is TGTGCCAGCTCACCAGGGACACCCTATGGCTACACCTTC.

As to this clone: A read error may be the cause here, since a much bigger clone is one base away. The conserved final phenylalanine or tryptophan is absent from the CDR3, which likely points to a read error. The chain carries TRBV27 and TRBJ2-2, with D hard to call. CDR3 length equals 13 residues. The V end lost 3 bases, the J end lost 6 bases, and 8 bases lay between the germline ends. CDR1 is MNHEY and CDR2 is SMNVEV in the germline V gene (reference sequence). The CDR3: CASSFQSSGELFL. The CDR3 DNA reads as TGTGCCAGCAGTTTCCAGAGCTCCGGGGAGCTGTTTCTT.

About this clone itself: This likely traces to a read error, being one base from a far larger clone. This rearrangement joins TRBV5-1 to TRBJ2-5; 7 nucleotides agree with TRBD1. CDR3 length: 16 residues. Germline V gene sequence: CDR1 SGHRS, CDR2 YFSETQ. The CDR3 reads CASSLDVTGIQGTQYF. CDR3 coding DNA: TGCGCCAGCAGCTTGGACGTGACAGGGATCCAAGGGACCCAGTACTTC.

The rearrangement uses TRBV19 and TRBJ2-3, with D maybe TRBD2 (6 bases). The CDR3 contains 15 residues. The V end was cut by 6 bases, the J end by 1 base, with 14 bases between. Germline CDR1 reads LNHDA; CDR2 reads SQIVND (reference sequence). DNA for the CDR3: TGTGCCAGTAGGAACGGGAGAGGAGGCACAGATACGCAGTATTTT. Residues: CASRNGRGGTDTQYF. The whole variable domain, filled in from reference TRBV19 and TRBJ2-3, reads DGGITQSPKYLFRKEGQNVTLSCEQNLNHDAMYWYRQDPGQGLRLIYYSQIVNDFQKGDIAEGYSVSREKKESFPLTVTSAQKNPTAFYLCASRNGRGGTDTQYFGPGTRLTVL.

The chain links TRBV7-8 to TRBJ1-3, with D unresolved. The CDR3 is 15 residues long. V lost 5 bases to trimming and J lost 4 bases, with 15 bases between them. CDR1 is SGHVS and CDR2 is FQNEAQ in the germline V gene. The CDR3 region is CASSPGRARGNTIYF. CDR3 nucleotides: TGTGCCAGCAGCCCTGGTAGGGCTAGAGGAAACACCATATATTTT. The complete variable domain, with remaining parts taken from reference TRBV7-8 and TRBJ1-3, reads GAGVSQSPRYKVAKRGQDVALRCDPISGHVSLFWYQQALGQGPEFLTYFQNEAQLDKSGLPSDRFFAERPEGSVSTLKIQRTQQEDSAVYLCASSPGRARGNTIYFGEGSWLTVV.

This clone was seen a handful of times. V gene TRBV25-1 combines with J gene TRBJ2-1; the D gene could be TRBD1 or TRBD2 (5 bases each). The CDR3 totals 16 residues. Trimming removed 6 bases from V and 2 bases from J, with 17 bases in between. Germline V CDR1 and CDR2: MGHDK, SYGVNS. This chain's CDR3 is CASSAEGPTAYNEQFF. For the CDR3, the DNA is TGTGCCAGCAGCGCCGAGGGACCCACCGCCTACAATGAGCAGTTCTTC. Based on the CDR3 plus reference TRBV25-1 and TRBJ2-1, the full variable domain is EADIYQTPRYLVIGTGKKITLECSQTMGHDKMYWYQQDPGMELHLIHYSYGVNSTEKGDLSSESTVSRIRTEHFPLTLESARPSHTSQYLCASSAEGPTAYNEQFFGPGTRLTVL.